This T cell receptor beta chain was recorded in a study of cytomegalovirus exposure and HLA in healthy donors (dated by TCRdb to 2016 to 2017). General notes on the study: According to a later analysis, one platform produced both the roughly 130 validation repertoires and the roughly 650 repertoires of the first cohort. The aim of the study was to test whether cataloging public T cell receptors could identify signatures of past pathogen exposure. Besides the first cohort of roughly 640 subjects, a separate validation cohort made up of around 120 different subjects was used. To predict cytomegalovirus infection status, the study combined high-throughput TCR immunosequencing, statistical association of individual TCRs with disease status, and machine learning.

Study-level results and caveats: The authors suggested that the approach could potentially be generalized to other disease states and immunological phenotypes. While some public TCRs were present in many individuals, most TCR sequences turned up only very rarely across donors. In vitro tests confirmed that a few of the cytomegalovirus-associated TCR beta chains recognize cytomegalovirus antigens. The classifier was reported to diagnose cytomegalovirus status with high specificity and sensitivity in both the original cohort and the validation cohort. A total of fewer than 200 TCR beta chains were listed by the study as associated with cytomegalovirus. In a later analysis, TCRs clustered in the first cohort were found to also tend to co-occur in the 110 or so validation repertoires, with approximately 94% of cluster scores above 0. The validation cohort had no HLA typing available for a later analysis, so co-occurrence within that cohort was assessed over all 130 or so repertoires.

As encoded in the germline V gene, CDR1 is MDHEN while CDR2 is SYDVKM. At the junction V is shortened by 4 bases and J by 10 bases; bases outside the gene matches: 19. The CDR3 covers 17 residues, taking in both the cysteine and the phenylalanine. The read is trimmed to its CDR3 DNA, 51 bases read in frame from base 1. The method behind the library was the immunoSEQ multiplex PCR assay. In the authors' own workflow: A statistical classification framework was developed to diagnose cytomegalovirus status using the catalog of TCR beta chain sequences. The immuneACCESS repertoire file appears here via TCRdb, limited to in-frame rearrangements. These files lack a portion of the clones; in checked studies, under half of the deficit traces to unresolved V genes, and the cause of the others is not known. Clone size and the V and J calls come from that table; the DNA yielded D and trimming. The sample table holds about 66,000 clones, of which around 97% were seen once. Clones ranked in the top ten supply around 1.5% of the sample.

On this clone itself: Its antigen is still unknown. Base quality data are lacking; no much larger clone is found one base away.

The donors were included in the validation cohort of around 120 subjects, a group kept apart from the approximately 650-subject first cohort. This TCR derives from a woman aged 18 to 35 in good health and CMV-seropositive. The chain is encoded by TRBV28 joined to TRBJ2-1, and 7 junction bases match TRBD2. Specimen: PBMCs. The bases read TGTGCCAGCAGTTCTTGGGTAGGCTCGGCGGGGGTTAACGAGCAGTTCTTC. Its coded protein is CASSSWVGSAGVNEQFF. Full variable domain (CDR3 extended with the reference TRBV28 and TRBJ2-1 proteins): DVKVTQSSRYLVKRTGEKVFLECVQDMDHENMFWYRQDPGLGLRLIYFSYDVKMKEKGDIPEGYSVSREKKERFSLILESASTNQTSMYLCASSSWVGSAGVNEQFFGPGTRLTVL.